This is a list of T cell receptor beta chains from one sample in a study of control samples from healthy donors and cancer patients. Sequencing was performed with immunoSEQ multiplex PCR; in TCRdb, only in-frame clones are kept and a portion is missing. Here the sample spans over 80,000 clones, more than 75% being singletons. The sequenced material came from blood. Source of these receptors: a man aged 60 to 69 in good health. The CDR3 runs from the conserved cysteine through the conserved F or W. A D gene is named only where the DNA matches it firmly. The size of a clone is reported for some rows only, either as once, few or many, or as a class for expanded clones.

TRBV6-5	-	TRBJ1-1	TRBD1	TGTGCCAGCAGTTTAACAGGGGCCGGGATCACTGAAGCTTTCTTT	CASSLTGAGITEAFF
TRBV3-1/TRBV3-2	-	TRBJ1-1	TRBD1	TGTGCCAGCAGCCCCGTACCCGGGACAGCCCGCGGGGGCACTGAAGCTTTCTTT	CASSPVPGTARGGTEAFF
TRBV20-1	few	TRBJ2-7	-	TGCAGTGCTAGCTCTTACGAGCAGTACTTC	CSASSYEQYF
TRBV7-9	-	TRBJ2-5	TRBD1	TGTGCCAGCAGCTTCAGGACAGGGTTTGTGGAGACCCAGTACTTC	CASSFRTGFVETQYF
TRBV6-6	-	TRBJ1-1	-	TGTGCCAGCAGTTACTCGGCCCTGAACACTGAAGCTTTCTTT	CASSYSALNTEAFF
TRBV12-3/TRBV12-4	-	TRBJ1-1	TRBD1	TGTGCCAGCAGTTTAGCGCAGGGGGGAAGTATGGACTTT	CASSLAQGGSMDF
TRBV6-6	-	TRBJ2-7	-	TGTGCCAGCAGTTACTCGGGTCAGGGCTACGAGCAGTACTTC	CASSYSGQGYEQYF
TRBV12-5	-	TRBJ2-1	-	TGTGCTAGTGGTTTGGTCCAGGGTAATACTGAGCAGTTCTTC	CASGLVQGNTEQFF
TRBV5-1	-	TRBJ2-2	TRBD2	TGCGCCAGCAGTTATAGCGGGAGTGGTATCACCGGGGAGCTGTTTTTT	CASSYSGSGITGELFF
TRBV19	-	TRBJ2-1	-	TGTGCCAGTAGTACCTATATCGGGAGTGATGAGCAGTTCTTC	CASSTYIGSDEQFF
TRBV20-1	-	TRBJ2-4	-	TGCAGTGCTAGAGGGGAAAACATTCAGTACTTC	CSARGENIQYF
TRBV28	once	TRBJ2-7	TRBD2	TGTGCCAGCAGTTTAGGACTAGCGGGGGCCTACGAGCAGTACTTC	CASSLGLAGAYEQYF
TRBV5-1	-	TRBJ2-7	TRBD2	TGCGCCAGCAGCTTAGGACTAGCGGGTACCTACGAGCAGTACTTC	CASSLGLAGTYEQYF
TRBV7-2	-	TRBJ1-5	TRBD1	TGTGCCAGCAGCTCGACAGGGACGACCAATCAGCCCCAGCATTTT	CASSSTGTTNQPQHF
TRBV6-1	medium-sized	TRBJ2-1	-	TGTGCCAGCAGTGAAGAGGAATACAATGAGCAGTTCTTC	CASSEEEYNEQFF
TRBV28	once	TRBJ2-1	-	TGTGCCAGCTGGGGAGGAGGGATCTCCTACAATGAGCAGTTCTTC	CASWGGGISYNEQFF
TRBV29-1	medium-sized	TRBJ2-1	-	TGCAGCGTCATTAGGGACTACAATGAGCAGTTCTTC	CSVIRDYNEQFF
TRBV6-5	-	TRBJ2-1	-	TGTGCCAGCAGTCCAAGACTGCAGGCTCGAAATGAGCAGTTCTTC	CASSPRLQARNEQFF
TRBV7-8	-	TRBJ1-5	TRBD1	TGTGCCAGCAGCCCAGGGGGGAAACGCAATCAGCCCCAGCATTTT	CASSPGGKRNQPQHF
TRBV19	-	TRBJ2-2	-	TGTGCCAGTAGCCCCCTGGGAGTTAAGACCGGGGAGCTGTTTTTT	CASSPLGVKTGELFF
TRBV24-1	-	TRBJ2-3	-	TGTGCCACCAGTGATCCGACAGAAACCCAGTCGACGAATACGCAGTATTTT	CATSDPTETQSTNTQYF
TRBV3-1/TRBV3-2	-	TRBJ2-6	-	TGTGCCAGCAGCCTCCCCCTAAGCTCTGGGGCCAACGTCCTGACTTTC	CASSLPLSSGANVLTF
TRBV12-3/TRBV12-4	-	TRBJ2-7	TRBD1	TGTGCCAGCAGTCGCAGGGGGGAGCAGTACTTC	CASSRRGEQYF
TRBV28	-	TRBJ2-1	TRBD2	TGTGCCAGTCACTGGGGGGGACGGGAGGATGAGCAGTTCTTC	CASHWGGREDEQFF
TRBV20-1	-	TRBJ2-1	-	TGCAGTGCTAGTCCGGCCGCGGGGAACAATGAGCAGTTCTTC	CSASPAAGNNEQFF
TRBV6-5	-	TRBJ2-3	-	TGTGCCAGCAGTCCATCCTGGACAGATACGCAGTATTTT	CASSPSWTDTQYF
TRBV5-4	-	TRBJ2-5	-	TGTGCCAGCAGGGGTGGGGGGCACCAAGAGACCCAGTACTTC	CASRGGGHQETQYF
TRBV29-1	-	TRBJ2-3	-	TGCAGCGTTGCGGGGGTTGTTAGCACAGATACGCAGTATTTT	CSVAGVVSTDTQYF
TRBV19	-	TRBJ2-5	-	TGTGCCAGTAAGTCCCAGGAGACCCAGTACTTC	CASKSQETQYF
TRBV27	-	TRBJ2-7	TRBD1	TGTGCCAGCAGTTTACGTCCCGGGACAGGGCGCTACGAGCAGTACTTC	CASSLRPGTGRYEQYF
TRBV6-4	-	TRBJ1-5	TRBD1	TGTGCCAGCAGTGACTCAAACACAGGGGTACAGCCCCAGCATTTT	CASSDSNTGVQPQHF
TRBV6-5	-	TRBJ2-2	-	TGTGCCAGCAGTTACTCGGTCAATTCGAACACCGGGGAGCTGTTTTTT	CASSYSVNSNTGELFF
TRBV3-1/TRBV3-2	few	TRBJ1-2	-	TGTGCCAGCAGCTCCTCCGGGACATCGAATGGCTACACCTTC	CASSSSGTSNGYTF
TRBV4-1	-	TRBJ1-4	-	TGCGCCAGCAGCCAAGCGGCGCCCCGAGGTAATGAAAAACTGTTTTTT	CASSQAAPRGNEKLFF
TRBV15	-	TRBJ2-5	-	TGTGCCACCAGCAGAGTTCCCTTCGACCGTTGGTACCAAGAGACCCAGTACTTC	CATSRVPFDRWYQETQYF
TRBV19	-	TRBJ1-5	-	TGTGCCAGTAGTATAACAGGGATGAACCAGCCCCAGCATTTT	CASSITGMNQPQHF
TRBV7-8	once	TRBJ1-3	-	TGTGCCAGCAGCTCCGATCCGGGACACACTGGAAACACCATATATTTT	CASSSDPGHTGNTIYF
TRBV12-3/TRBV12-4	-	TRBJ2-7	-	TGTGCCAGCAGGGGGCGCTTAGCTCACGAGCAGTACTTC	CASRGRLAHEQYF
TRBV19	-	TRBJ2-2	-	TGTGCCAGTAGTGAGGGTGTCCATATAGCCGGGGAGCTGTTTTTT	CASSEGVHIAGELFF
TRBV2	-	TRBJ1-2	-	TGTGCCAGCGCAGAGGTGGGACTCCTTGGCTACACCTTC	CASAEVGLLGYTF
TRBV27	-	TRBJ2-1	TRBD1	TGTGCCAGCAGGCGCGAAGGGGGCGGCTACAATGAGCAGTTCTTC	CASRREGGGYNEQFF